This TCR beta chain was captured in a study of PD-1 blockade in classical Hodgkin lymphoma. All patients experienced relapse after autologous stem cell transplantation, and brentuximab vedotin exposure was variable. TCRdb's copy holds only in-frame clones and misses some; the assay was immunoSEQ multiplex PCR. The table records around 22,000 clones, just under 80% of them present only once. The CDR3 is 14 residues long. CDR1 is ENHRY, CDR2 SYGVKD, per germline. Trimming cost V 6 bases and J 5 bases; bases outside gene matches: 8. The material was peripheral blood mononuclear cells (PBMCs), obtained before the second cycle of nivolumab. The sequence derives from a human donor with classical Hodgkin lymphoma. The chain combines TRBV10-3 with TRBJ2-5; the match to TRBD2 covers 8 bases. The CDR3 loop reads CAISAGGAQETQYF. DNA of the CDR3: TGTGCCATCAGCGCCGGGGGGGCCCAGGAGACCCAGTACTTC.